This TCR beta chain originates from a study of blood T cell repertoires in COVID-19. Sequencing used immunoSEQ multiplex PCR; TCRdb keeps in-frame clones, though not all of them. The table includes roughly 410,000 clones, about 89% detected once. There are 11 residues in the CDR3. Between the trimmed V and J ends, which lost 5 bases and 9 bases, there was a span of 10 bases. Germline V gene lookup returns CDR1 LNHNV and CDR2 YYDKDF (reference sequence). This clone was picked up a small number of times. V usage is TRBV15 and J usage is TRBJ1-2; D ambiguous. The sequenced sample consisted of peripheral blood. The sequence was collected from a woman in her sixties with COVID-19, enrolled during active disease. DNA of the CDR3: TGTGCCACCAGCTCCCGAGGGAGCTACACCTTC. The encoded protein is CATSSRGSYTF.